A single sample is the source of the 15 T cell receptor beta chains below, sequenced in a study of shared clonotypes between healthy human individuals. Naive CD8 cells, CD45RO-negative and positively selected for CCR7, excluded terminally differentiated effector memory CD45RA+ cells. Using immunoSEQ multiplex PCR, the repertoire was profiled, and TCRdb retains in-frame clones only, with some absent. The sample has hundreds of thousands of clones, around 96% seen once. Sequences were obtained from naive CD8+ T cells sorted from blood. All receptors come from a woman aged 25-40 years in good health.

V gene TRBV5-4 combines with J gene TRBJ2-7, with TRBD2 matching over 8 bases. The CDR3 has 18 residues. The germline CDR1 and CDR2 sequences are SGHNT and YYREEE (reference sequence). With V trimmed by 0 bases and J by 1 base, 12 bases remained unmatched. The CDR3 sequence is CASSLAGVSGDTSYEQYF. The CDR3, as DNA: TGTGCCAGCAGCTTGGCCGGTGTTAGCGGGGATACGTCCTACGAGCAGTACTTC.

V usage is TRBV9 and J usage is TRBJ2-3; D not certain. V was cut by 3 bases and J by 6 bases, with 17 bases left in between. CDR3 size: 15 residues. The germline V gene has CDR1 SGDLS and CDR2 YYNGEE. The CDR3 protein is CASSAEGQSYDTQYF. As DNA, the CDR3 is TGTGCCAGCAGCGCCGAAGGTCAGTCTTACGATACGCAGTATTTT.

This clone occurred once. This chain connects TRBV4-1 to TRBJ2-4; 12 bases are a match to TRBD2. V was pared by 4 bases and J by 6 bases, with 4 bases of the junction left unmatched. Per germline, CDR1 MGHRA and CDR2 YSYEKL. The CDR3 sequence is 15 residues long. The CDR3 loop is CASSRLGLAGNIQYF. The CDR3 DNA reads as TGCGCCAGCAGCCGCCTGGGACTAGCGGGAAACATTCAGTACTTC.

In its sample, this clone was seen once. The chain combines TRBV6-5 with TRBJ1-2; the D gene is possibly TRBD1 (6 bases). This CDR3 comprises 11 residues. Per the germline V gene, CDR1 is MNHEY and CDR2 is SVGAGI. V was pared by 8 bases and J by 4 bases, with 8 bases between. CDR3 in DNA: TGTGCCAGCCGGACAGTCTATGGCTACACCTTC. Residues: CASRTVYGYTF.

The chain has TRBV5-1 and TRBJ2-6, with D perhaps TRBD1 (6 bases). The CDR3 is made up of 22 amino acids. V lost 0 bases, J lost 2 bases, and 27 bases lay in between. Germline lookup yields CDR1 SGHRS and CDR2 YFSETQ. CDR3 sequence reads: CASSLAQGTPSNEPPGANVLTF. The CDR3 DNA sequence: TGCGCCAGCAGCTTGGCCCAGGGGACCCCATCCAATGAACCTCCTGGGGCCAACGTCCTGACTTTC.

V gene TRBV19 combines with J gene TRBJ2-5, with TRBD1 as a possible D gene (6 bases). The ends were cut back, 4 bases at V and 0 bases at J, with 15 bases in the middle. This CDR3 contains 16 residues. Germline lookup yields CDR1 LNHDA and CDR2 SQIVND (reference sequence). CDR3 in DNA: TGTGCCAGTAGTAACGTACCGACAGGTTACCAAGAGACCCAGTACTTC. Translating it yields CASSNVPTGYQETQYF.

This clone was observed once. Different DNA sequences within this sample yield the same CDR3. The J gene is TRBJ2-2, the V gene TRBV5-1; D is ambiguous. V dropped 1 base and J dropped 6 bases, with 4 bases sitting between them. The CDR3 totals 12 residues. CDR1 and CDR2 from the germline V gene are SGHRS and YFSETQ. The CDR3 loop reads CASSLSSGELFF. The CDR3 DNA reads TGCGCCAGCAGCTTGTCTTCCGGGGAGCTGTTTTTT.

The chain recombines TRBV21-1 with TRBJ2-3; TRBD2 is the table's D call and was not checked against the DNA. TRBV21-1 is a recognized pseudogene. The CDR3 has 18 amino acids. The CDR3 bases are TGTGCCAGCAGCCAAAACCCCGCGGGAGGGCCACCAGTTGCCACGCAGTATTTT. It is translated as CASSQNPAGGPPVATQYF.

This clone was seen only once. This chain links TRBV7-9 with TRBJ2-5; D gene ambiguous. The CDR3 loop spans 13 amino acids. The V gene's germline CDR1 is SEHNR and CDR2 FQNEAQ (reference sequence). Trimming shortened V by 3 bases and J by 3 bases, and 8 bases separated the two germline ends. CDR3 residues: CASSLPVEETQYF. The CDR3 coding sequence is TGTGCCAGCAGCTTGCCCGTAGAAGAGACCCAGTACTTC.

The chain is built from TRBV28 and TRBJ2-3, with 8 positions matching TRBD1. Germline V gene data show CDR1 as MDHEN and CDR2 as SYDVKM. The CDR3 sequence is 14 residues long. V was pared by 11 bases and J by 1 base, with 8 bases of the junction left unmatched. CDR3 in amino acids: CALPDRGGTDTQYF. Here the CDR3 DNA reads TGTGCCCTCCCAGACAGGGGTGGCACAGATACGCAGTATTTT.

The rearrangement links TRBV4-1 to TRBJ2-5, with a weak D call TRBD2 (6 bases). The length of the CDR3 is 15 residues. Germline loops: CDR1 MGHRA, CDR2 YSYEKL. With 0 bases removed from V and 4 bases from J, the gap between germline ends came to 12 bases. CDR3 sequence reads: CASSQDDGGRETQYF. CDR3 in DNA: TGCGCCAGCAGCCAAGACGACGGGGGACGAGAGACCCAGTACTTC.

V usage is TRBV18 and J usage is TRBJ2-7; TRBD1 agrees at 12 bases. Looked up from germline, CDR1 is KGHSH and CDR2 is LQKENI. Trimming removed 3 bases from V and 1 base from J; junction bases left unmatched: 7. The CDR3 has 17 amino acids. As DNA, the CDR3 is TGTGCCAGCTCACCCCAGGGACAGGGGGCGACATCCTACGAGCAGTACTTC. It translates to CASSPQGQGATSYEQYF.

J is TRBJ2-5 and V is TRBV4-1; D is unclear. This CDR3 is built from 15 residues. The ends were cut back, 0 bases at V and 1 base at J, with 9 bases in the middle. Germline V CDR1 and CDR2: MGHRA, YSYEKL. The CDR3, as DNA: TGCGCCAGCAGCCAAGATGAAGTCTCCCAAGAGACCCAGTACTTC. Translation gives CASSQDEVSQETQYF.

J is TRBJ2-5 and V is TRBV10-1; 9 positions agree with TRBD2. Germline V gives CDR1 WNHNN, CDR2 SYGVQD (reference sequence). V lost 0 bases and J lost 3; bases outside the gene matches: 5. The CDR3 covers 16 residues. CDR3 nucleotide sequence: TGCGCCAGCAGTGAGTCGATTGCGGGAGGGGAAGAGACCCAGTACTTC. This gives the protein CASSESIAGGEETQYF.

The chain combines TRBV7-8 with TRBJ2-7; D may correspond to TRBD1 or TRBD2 (5 bases each). The CDR3 consists of 14 residues. Germline CDR1 reads SGHVS; CDR2 reads FQNEAQ. V lost 1 base, J lost 7 bases, and 14 bases lay in between. The CDR3 sequence: CASSLELTGGEQYF. Written as DNA, the CDR3 is TGTGCCAGCAGCTTAGAACTAACAGGAGGAGAGCAGTACTTC.